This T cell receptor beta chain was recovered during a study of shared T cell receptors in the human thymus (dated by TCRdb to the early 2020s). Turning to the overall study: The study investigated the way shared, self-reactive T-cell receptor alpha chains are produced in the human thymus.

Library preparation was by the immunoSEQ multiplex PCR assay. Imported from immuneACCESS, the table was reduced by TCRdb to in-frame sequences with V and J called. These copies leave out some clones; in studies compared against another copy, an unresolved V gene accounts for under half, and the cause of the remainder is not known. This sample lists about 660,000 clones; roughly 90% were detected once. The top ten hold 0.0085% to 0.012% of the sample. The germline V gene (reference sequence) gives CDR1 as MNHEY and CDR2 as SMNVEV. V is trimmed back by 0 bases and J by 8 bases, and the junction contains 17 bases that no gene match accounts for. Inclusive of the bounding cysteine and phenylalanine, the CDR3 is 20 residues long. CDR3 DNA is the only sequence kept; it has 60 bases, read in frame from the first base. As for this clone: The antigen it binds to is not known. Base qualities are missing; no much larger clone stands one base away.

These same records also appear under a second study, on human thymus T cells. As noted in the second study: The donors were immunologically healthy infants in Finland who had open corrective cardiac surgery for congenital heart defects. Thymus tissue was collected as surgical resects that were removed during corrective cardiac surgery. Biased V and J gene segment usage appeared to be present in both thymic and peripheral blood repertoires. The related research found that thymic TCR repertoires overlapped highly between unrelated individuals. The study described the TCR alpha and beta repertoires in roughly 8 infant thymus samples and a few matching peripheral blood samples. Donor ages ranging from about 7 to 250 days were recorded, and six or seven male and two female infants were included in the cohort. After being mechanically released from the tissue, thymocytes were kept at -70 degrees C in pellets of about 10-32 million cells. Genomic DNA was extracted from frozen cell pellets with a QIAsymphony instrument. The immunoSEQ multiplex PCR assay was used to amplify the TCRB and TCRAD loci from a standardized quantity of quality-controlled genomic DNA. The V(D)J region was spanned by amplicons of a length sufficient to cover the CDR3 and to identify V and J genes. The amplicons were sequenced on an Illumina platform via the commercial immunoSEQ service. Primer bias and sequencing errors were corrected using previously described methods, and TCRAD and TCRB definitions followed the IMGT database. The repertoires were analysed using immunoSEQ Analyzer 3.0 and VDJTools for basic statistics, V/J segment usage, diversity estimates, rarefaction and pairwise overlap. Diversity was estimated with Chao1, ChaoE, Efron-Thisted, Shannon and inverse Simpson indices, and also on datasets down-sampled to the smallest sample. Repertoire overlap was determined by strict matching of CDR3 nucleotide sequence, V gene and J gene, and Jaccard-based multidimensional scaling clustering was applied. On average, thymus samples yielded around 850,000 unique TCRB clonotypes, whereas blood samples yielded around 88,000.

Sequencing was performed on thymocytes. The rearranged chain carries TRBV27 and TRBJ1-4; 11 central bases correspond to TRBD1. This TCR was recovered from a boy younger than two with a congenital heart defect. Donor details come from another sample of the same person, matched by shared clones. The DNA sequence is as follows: TGTGCCAGCAGTTTATCTAGGGCCAGGGGACAGGGGGTTTCCCGGGAAAAACTGTTTTTT. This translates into CASSLSRARGQGVSREKLFF.